The 3 T cell receptor beta chains listed next were all sequenced from one sample in a study of T cell changes during pregnancy in multiple sclerosis. Some clones are missing from TCRdb's copy, which holds only in-frame ones; the method was immunoSEQ multiplex PCR. The sample holds 40,000 to 60,000 clones, 80% to 95% seen once. Sequences were derived from peripheral blood, sampled after pregnancy. The receptor set was obtained from a female donor with multiple sclerosis, enrolled in a pregnancy study.

The V call is TRBV7-2, the J call TRBJ2-1; maybe TRBD2 (5 bases). Looked up from germline, CDR1 is SGHTA and CDR2 is FQGNSA. The V gene lost 4 bases and the J gene lost 8 bases, with 12 bases spanning the gap. There are 13 residues in the CDR3. For the CDR3, the DNA is TGTGCCAGCAGCTCTTCGACTACTCATGAGCAGTTCTTC. This encodes CASSSSTTHEQFF.

The chain joins TRBV6-6 to TRBJ2-7, with a possible D match to TRBD1 (6 bases). Trimming shortened V by 5 bases and J by 8 bases, and 19 bases separated the two germline ends. Germline V gene data show CDR1 as MNHNY and CDR2 as SVGAGI (reference sequence). CDR3 size: 14 residues. CDR3 loop: CASSNRDTVTKQYF. The CDR3 bases are TGTGCCAGCAGTAACCGGGACACGGTTACGAAGCAGTACTTC.

This clone was seen just once. This chain joins TRBV6-5 and TRBJ2-5; weak D call: TRBD2 (5 bases). The V gene lost 7 bases and the J gene lost 5 bases, with 8 bases spanning the gap. CDR3 length equals 11 residues. Germline CDR1 reads MNHEY; CDR2 reads SVGAGI. CDR3 sequence (DNA): TGTGCCAGCACTCGCGGGGAGACCCAGTACTTC. It codes for CASTRGETQYF.